This T cell receptor (beta chain) was identified in a study of blood T cell repertoires in COVID-19. In its sample, this clone was seen once. The CDR3 runs 14 residues. V gave up 2 bases and J gave up 9 bases; unmatched junction bases: 5. CDR1 and CDR2 from the germline V gene are MGHRA and YSYEKL. The repertoire was sequenced with immunoSEQ multiplex PCR; TCRdb's copy has only in-frame clones and lacks some. The profile shows 210,000 or so clones, around four fifths of them singletons. The sample was peripheral blood. The clonotype comes from a human donor in a cohort sampled during active COVID-19. This chain joins TRBV4-1 and TRBJ2-2; 8 bases line up with TRBD1. DNA of the CDR3: TGCGCCAGCAGCCAACAGGGGGCAGTCCGGGAGCTGTTTTTT. Protein: CASSQQGAVRELFF.